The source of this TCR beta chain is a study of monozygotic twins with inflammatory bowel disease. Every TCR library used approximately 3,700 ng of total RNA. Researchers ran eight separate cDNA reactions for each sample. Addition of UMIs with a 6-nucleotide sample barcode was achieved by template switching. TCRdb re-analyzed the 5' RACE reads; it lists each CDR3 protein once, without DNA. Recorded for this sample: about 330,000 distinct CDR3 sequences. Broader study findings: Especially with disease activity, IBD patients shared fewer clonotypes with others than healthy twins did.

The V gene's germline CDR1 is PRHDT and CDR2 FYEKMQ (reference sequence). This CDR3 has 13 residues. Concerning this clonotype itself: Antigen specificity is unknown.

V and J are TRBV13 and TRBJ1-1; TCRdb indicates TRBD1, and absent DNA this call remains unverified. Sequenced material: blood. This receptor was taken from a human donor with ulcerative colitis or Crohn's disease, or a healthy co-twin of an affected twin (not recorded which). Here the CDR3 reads CASSLPGETEAFF.